The 26 T cell receptor beta chains below all came from one sample that was sequenced in a study of T cells in localized non-small cell lung cancer. Method: immunoSEQ multiplex PCR; TCRdb's copy keeps in-frame clones and lacks some. Altogether about 25,000 clones are present, 90% to 95% being singletons, with the ten largest covering 2.5% to 3%. The sample was peripheral blood, taken before any cancer treatment. Receptors were obtained from a woman aged 40 to 75 with stage I lung adenocarcinoma.

This sequence joins TRBV4-1 and TRBJ1-3; D is unresolved. CDR1 is MGHRA and CDR2 is YSYEKL in the germline V gene. Trimming stripped 7 bases from V and 2 bases from J, with 6 bases between. The CDR3 covers 12 residues. The CDR3 DNA sequence: TGCGCCAGCACTTCTACTGGAAACACCATATATTTT. As protein: CASTSTGNTIYF.

The CDR3 DNA reads as TGTGCCAGCGCCGCGGCGGGAGGAATAGATACGCAGTATTTT. Protein sequence: CASAAAGGIDTQYF. The chain is built from TRBV19 and TRBJ2-3, with TRBD2 matching 8 bases. V lost 9 bases to trimming and J lost 5 bases; unmatched junction nucleotides: 10. Germline CDR1 LNHDA, CDR2 SQIVND (reference sequence). The CDR3 is 14 amino acids.

The chain joins TRBV27 to TRBJ1-6, with D unresolved. Germline V gene data show CDR1 as MNHEY and CDR2 as SMNVEV (reference sequence). The CDR3 is made up of 13 amino acids. Trimming removed 5 bases at V and 5 bases at J, with 7 bases between. For the CDR3, the DNA is TGTGCCAGCAGTCGAAGTAATAATTCACCCCTCCACTTT. It is translated as CASSRSNNSPLHF.

This chain uses TRBV27 with TRBJ1-6; D not certain. Germline CDR1 reads MNHEY; CDR2 reads SMNVEV (reference sequence). The V end was cut by 7 bases, the J end by 10 bases, with 14 bases between. CDR3 length: 13 residues. The CDR3 region is CASTDWGTSPLHF. DNA for the CDR3: TGTGCCAGCACCGACTGGGGAACATCACCCCTCCACTTT.

The chain is built from TRBV27 and TRBJ1-2; possibly TRBD1 for D (5 bases). Germline V gene data show CDR1 as MNHEY and CDR2 as SMNVEV (reference sequence). The CDR3 is made up of 13 amino acids. Trimming took off 2 bases at V and 10 bases at J, with 14 bases between the two ends. CDR3 sequence: CASSLSGWGDYTF. The DNA of the CDR3 is TGTGCCAGCAGTTTAAGCGGATGGGGGGACTACACCTTC.

V and J are TRBV27 and TRBJ2-1; 7 positions agree with TRBD2. The CDR3 has 15 amino acids. J was trimmed by 2 bases and V by 6 bases; bases with no gene match: 7. Germline V CDR1 and CDR2: MNHEY, SMNVEV (reference sequence). CDR3 protein: CASSLGAGAYNEQFF. CDR3 sequence (DNA): TGTGCCAGCAGCTTAGGGGCGGGAGCCTACAATGAGCAGTTCTTC.

V and J are TRBV15 and TRBJ1-1, with D perhaps matching TRBD1 (5 bases). V lost 0 bases and J 11 bases, leaving 10 bases between the germline ends. Germline V lookup: CDR1 LNHNV, CDR2 YYDKDF (reference sequence). There are 12 residues in the CDR3. CDR3 residues: CATSRDATVAFF. The CDR3 DNA reads as TGTGCCACCAGCAGAGACGCGACAGTGGCTTTCTTT.

The chain employs TRBV9 and TRBJ1-1, with D perhaps TRBD1 (5 bases). V was pared by 2 bases and J by 11 bases, with 16 bases between. Germline V gene data show CDR1 as SGDLS and CDR2 as YYNGEE. The CDR3 has 13 residues. As DNA, the CDR3 is TGTGCCAGCAGCGTGGATTTAGGGACTTTGGCTTTCTTT. Residues: CASSVDLGTLAFF.

This sequence joins TRBV7-9 and TRBJ2-7; D not certain. CDR3 size: 13 residues. Trimming left V 1 base short and J 0 bases short, with 4 bases between. CDR1 SEHNR and CDR2 FQNEAQ come from the germline V gene (reference sequence). CDR3 sequence: CASSLGRSYEQYF. The CDR3 nucleotides are TGTGCCAGCAGCTTAGGGCGCTCCTACGAGCAGTACTTC.

The chain has TRBV5-1 and TRBJ2-1; no clear D. V lost 3 bases and J lost 0, with 10 bases in between. From germline, CDR1 is SGHRS and CDR2 YFSETQ. The CDR3 is made up of 15 amino acids. CDR3 loop: CASSSTSSSYNEQFF. The CDR3 nucleotides are TGCGCCAGCAGCTCAACGTCAAGCTCCTACAATGAGCAGTTCTTC.

As DNA, the CDR3 is TGTGCCAGCAGTTTGAACGGGATCTCCGAGCAGTACTTC. Translation gives CASSLNGISEQYF. The chain carries TRBV27 and TRBJ2-7, with D perhaps TRBD2 (5 bases). The ends were cut back, 3 bases at V and 6 bases at J, with 12 bases in the middle. CDR1 is MNHEY, CDR2 SMNVEV, per germline (reference sequence). This CDR3 has 13 residues.

This chain links TRBV20-1 with TRBJ2-1; perhaps TRBD2 as D (5 bases). The CDR3 has 10 amino acids. Trimming cost V 7 bases and J 12 bases, with 13 bases left between them. From germline, CDR1 is DFQATT and CDR2 SNEGSKA (reference sequence). CDR3 protein: CSVSLVSQFF. For the CDR3, the DNA is TGCAGTGTTTCACTAGTGTCGCAGTTCTTC.

The gene calls are TRBV6-1 and TRBJ2-7; D not certain. Germline CDR1 is MNHNS and CDR2 is SASEGT. Deletions cut 6 bases from V and 1 base from J, with 4 bases between. This CDR3 is built from 11 residues. The DNA of the CDR3 is TGTGCCAGCAGAGCATCCTACGAGCAGTACTTC. Residues: CASRASYEQYF.

This clone appeared a single time. V usage is TRBV19 and J usage is TRBJ1-4, with 11 bases lining up with TRBD1. The J segment lost 7 bases and the V segment lost 6 bases, leaving 7 bases of the junction unmatched. The CDR3 runs 15 residues. From germline, CDR1 is LNHDA and CDR2 SQIVND (reference sequence). CDR3 nucleotides: TGTGCCAGTAGACCTCGGACAGGGGGCCTTGAAAAACTGTTTTTT. Protein: CASRPRTGGLEKLFF.

The genes are TRBV5-1 and TRBJ2-1, with D perhaps TRBD2 (6 bases). Germline-derived CDR1 and CDR2 are SGHRS and YFSETQ. The CDR3 spans 13 residues. V dropped 7 bases and J dropped 6 bases, with 14 bases sitting between them. The chain's CDR3 is CASQRESVNEQFF. The CDR3, as DNA: TGCGCCAGCCAACGGGAGAGCGTCAATGAGCAGTTCTTC. Drawing the rest from reference TRBV5-1 and TRBJ2-1, the complete variable domain is KAGVTQTPRYLIKTRGQQVTLSCSPISGHRSVSWYQQTPGQGLQFLFEYFSETQRNKGNFPGRFSGRQFSNSRSEMNVSTLELGDSALYLCASQRESVNEQFFGPGTRLTVL.

The V and J genes are TRBV19 and TRBJ1-2; TRBD1 matches at 10 bases. Trimming at V came to 5 bases and at J to 4 bases, leaving 7 bases not matched to a gene. Germline lookup yields CDR1 LNHDA and CDR2 SQIVND (reference sequence). CDR3 length equals 15 residues. The CDR3 region has the DNA TGTGCCAGTAGTCTATCGGGACAGGGGAGCTATGGCTACACCTTC. This encodes CASSLSGQGSYGYTF.

The chain combines TRBV7-2 with TRBJ2-1; tentatively, D is TRBD2 (5 bases). Germline-derived CDR1 and CDR2 are SGHTA and FQGNSA. The CDR3 consists of 14 residues. Trimming removed 1 base at V and 12 bases at J, with 16 bases between. CDR3 in DNA: TGTGCCAGCAGCTTAGAGGTGGAGGCCAGTGGGCAGTTCTTC. Its protein is CASSLEVEASGQFF.

The chain recombines TRBV28 with TRBJ2-1; D is uncertain. The V end was cut by 1 base, the J end by 8 bases, with 3 bases between. This CDR3 comprises 11 residues. Germline V gene lookup returns CDR1 MDHEN and CDR2 SYDVKM. CDR3 loop: CASSLYDEQFF. The DNA of the CDR3 is TGTGCCAGCAGTTTATATGATGAGCAGTTCTTC. Combining the CDR3 with reference TRBV28 and TRBJ2-1 gives the whole variable domain DVKVTQSSRYLVKRTGEKVFLECVQDMDHENMFWYRQDPGLGLRLIYFSYDVKMKEKGDIPEGYSVSREKKERFSLILESASTNQTSMYLCASSLYDEQFFGPGTRLTVL.

This chain joins TRBV10-3 and TRBJ2-1; D not certain. V was clipped by 7 bases and J by 4 bases, with 17 bases between them. The CDR3 contains 15 residues. Germline CDR1 ENHRY, CDR2 SYGVKD. Here the CDR3 reads CAITETGLQYNEQFF. For the CDR3, the DNA is TGTGCCATCACCGAAACCGGCCTCCAATACAATGAGCAGTTCTTC.

The V gene is TRBV5-1, the J gene TRBJ2-1; D perhaps matches TRBD2 (7 bases). The V and J ends lost 0 bases and 7 bases respectively, with 20 bases between them. The CDR3 has 17 residues. Germline V gene lookup returns CDR1 SGHRS and CDR2 YFSETQ. The CDR3 DNA reads TGCGCCAGCAGCTTGGTTGGGGGCGGGAGACGGGGTAATGAGCAGTTCTTC. Translating it yields CASSLVGGGRRGNEQFF. Looking up the rest from reference TRBV5-1 and TRBJ2-1 gives the full variable domain: KAGVTQTPRYLIKTRGQQVTLSCSPISGHRSVSWYQQTPGQGLQFLFEYFSETQRNKGNFPGRFSGRQFSNSRSEMNVSTLELGDSALYLCASSLVGGGRRGNEQFFGPGTRLTVL.

V usage is TRBV7-6 and J usage is TRBJ2-1; the D is unclear. The CDR3 sequence is 13 residues long. V was trimmed by 3 bases and J by 0 bases, leaving 3 bases between them. Per the germline V gene, CDR1 is SGHVS and CDR2 is FNYEAQ. CDR3 in amino acids: CASSLRSYNEQFF. In DNA form, the CDR3 reads TGTGCCAGCAGCTTGCGCTCCTACAATGAGCAGTTCTTC.

This clone was seen once. This rearrangement joins TRBV28 to TRBJ2-2; D call uncertain. Per the germline V gene, CDR1 is MDHEN and CDR2 is SYDVKM. Trimming stripped 2 bases from V and 4 bases from J, with 2 bases between. This CDR3 spans 12 amino acids. The CDR3 DNA reads TGTGCCAGCAGTTTAAGCACCGGGGAGCTGTTTTTT. Encoded protein: CASSLSTGELFF.

The chain uses TRBV4-1 and TRBJ2-5, with unresolved D. Germline lookup yields CDR1 MGHRA and CDR2 YSYEKL. The CDR3 is 13 residues long. V gave up 4 bases and J gave up 7 bases, with 13 bases separating them. The CDR3 DNA reads as TGCGCCAGCAGCCCTAATAGTTGGGGGACCCAGTACTTC. Amino acids: CASSPNSWGTQYF.

The chain uses TRBV27 and TRBJ1-5; D is perhaps TRBD1 (5 bases). V lost 5 bases and J lost 3, with 11 bases in between. The CDR3 consists of 14 residues. CDR1 and CDR2 from the germline V gene are MNHEY and SMNVEV (reference sequence). CDR3 in amino acids: CASSQGRNNQPQHF. As DNA, the CDR3 is TGTGCCAGCAGTCAGGGACGTAACAATCAGCCCCAGCATTTT.

This clone was observed once. The rearrangement links TRBV29-1 to TRBJ2-2; 8 bases map to TRBD2. CDR3 length equals 14 residues. Germline V gene sequence: CDR1 SQVTM, CDR2 ANQGSEA. DNA of the CDR3: TGCACGCCCGGCGGGGGGCGCAGCACCGGGGAGCTGTTTTTT. Its protein is CTPGGGRSTGELFF.

This sequence joins TRBV5-6 and TRBJ2-7, with D possibly being TRBD2 (5 bases). Trimming left V 0 bases short and J 5 bases short, with 12 bases between. Germline V gene lookup returns CDR1 SGHDT and CDR2 YYEEEE. The CDR3 has 14 residues. The DNA for the CDR3 is TGTGCCAGCAGCTTGGCTCGTGGGAGCAACGAGCAGTACTTC. Translated, it gives CASSLARGSNEQYF.